The 15 T cell receptor beta chains presented below share a single source sample, sequenced in a study of blood T cell repertoires in COVID-19. Sequencing used immunoSEQ multiplex PCR; TCRdb keeps in-frame clones, though not all of them. The table includes fewer than 20,000 clones, more than 70% detected once. Sequenced material: PBMCs or T cells enriched from blood (not recorded which). The receptors derive from a woman in her twenties or thirties who had recovered from COVID-19.

The chain recombines TRBV7-9 with TRBJ2-7; D might be TRBD2 (6 bases). The germline V gene encodes CDR1 SEHNR and CDR2 FQNEAQ (reference sequence). V dropped 1 base and J dropped 7 bases, with 8 bases sitting between them. CDR3 size: 12 residues. The DNA for the CDR3 is TGTGCCAGCAGCTTAGAGGCGGGGGAGCAGTACTTC. Protein sequence: CASSLEAGEQYF. Based on the CDR3 plus reference TRBV7-9 and TRBJ2-7, the full variable domain is DTGVSQNPRHKITKRGQNVTFRCDPISEHNRLYWYRQTLGQGPEFLTYFQNEAQLEKSRLLSDRFSAERPKGSFSTLEIQRTEQGDSAMYLCASSLEAGEQYFGPGTRLTVT.

This chain joins TRBV10-3 and TRBJ1-1; D is unresolved. Germline CDR1 reads ENHRY; CDR2 reads SYGVKD. V lost 5 bases to trimming and J lost 10 bases, with 11 bases between them. The CDR3 is 11 residues long. The CDR3: CAISNTEGAFF. In DNA, the CDR3 is TGTGCCATCAGTAATACAGAGGGAGCTTTCTTT.

This chain connects TRBV19 to TRBJ2-1, with D tentatively TRBD2 (5 bases). Trimming shortened V by 1 base and J by 0 bases, and 10 bases separated the two germline ends. Germline CDR1 and CDR2: LNHDA and SQIVND (reference sequence). The CDR3 has 16 amino acids. CDR3: CASSIGGLSSYNEQFF. In DNA form, the CDR3 reads TGTGCCAGTAGTATAGGAGGGTTGAGCTCCTACAATGAGCAGTTCTTC.

V gene TRBV2 combines with J gene TRBJ2-7; 8 nucleotides match TRBD2. With V trimmed by 6 bases and J by 3 bases, 10 bases remained unmatched. This CDR3 spans 15 amino acids. The germline CDR1 and CDR2 sequences are SNHLY and FYNNEI. CDR3 loop: CASSPPGGAHYEQYF. For the CDR3, the DNA is TGTGCCAGCAGCCCCCCGGGGGGGGCCCACTACGAGCAGTACTTC.

The chain is built from TRBV5-1 and TRBJ2-5, with 8 bases identical to TRBD2. The CDR3 is 14 amino acids. With 0 bases clipped from V and 5 bases from J, the junction kept 3 bases outside the gene matches. Germline V gene data show CDR1 as SGHRS and CDR2 as YFSETQ. The CDR3: CASSLAEREETQYF. The CDR3 region has the DNA TGCGCCAGCAGCTTGGCGGAGCGGGAGGAGACCCAGTACTTC.

V and J are TRBV5-8 and TRBJ1-3, with a possible D match to TRBD1 (6 bases). The CDR3 runs 15 residues. Germline CDR1 is SGHTS and CDR2 is YDEGEE. The germline V and J ends were trimmed by 0 bases and 0 bases, with 7 bases remaining between them. The CDR3 spells CASSLGTDSGNTIYF. CDR3 DNA sequence: TGTGCCAGCAGCTTGGGGACAGACTCTGGAAACACCATATATTTT.

The chain employs TRBV6-5 and TRBJ2-4; 14 bases match TRBD2. Germline-derived CDR1 and CDR2 are MNHEY and SVGAGI. The V and J ends lost 2 bases and 8 bases, in that order; junction bases with no gene match: 2. The CDR3 spans 15 residues. CDR3 sequence: CASSYGTSGRDIQYF. The CDR3 DNA sequence: TGTGCCAGCAGTTACGGGACTAGCGGGAGAGACATTCAGTACTTC.

V is TRBV5-1 and J is TRBJ1-1, with D tentatively TRBD1 (5 bases). The germline V gene encodes CDR1 SGHRS and CDR2 YFSETQ. Trimming removed 4 bases from V and 0 bases from J, with 10 bases in between. The CDR3 spans 14 residues. DNA of the CDR3: TGCGCCAGCAGCCGCAGGGTAATGAACACTGAAGCTTTCTTT. Translation gives CASSRRVMNTEAFF. Full variable domain (rest looked up from reference TRBV5-1 and TRBJ1-1): KAGVTQTPRYLIKTRGQQVTLSCSPISGHRSVSWYQQTPGQGLQFLFEYFSETQRNKGNFPGRFSGRQFSNSRSEMNVSTLELGDSALYLCASSRRVMNTEAFFGQGTRLTVV.

CDR3 amino acids: CASSMKTVEKLFF. CDR3 nucleotides: TGTGCCAGTAGTATGAAGACAGTAGAAAAACTGTTTTTT. The chain employs TRBV19 and TRBJ1-4; D perhaps matches TRBD1 (5 bases). Germline V gene sequence: CDR1 LNHDA, CDR2 SQIVND (reference sequence). Trimming left V 3 bases short and J 8 bases short, with 10 bases between. The CDR3 extends over 13 amino acids.

The chain uses TRBV10-3 and TRBJ2-3; D may be TRBD1 (6 bases). Germline V gene data show CDR1 as ENHRY and CDR2 as SYGVKD. The CDR3 sequence is 13 residues long. V was cut by 11 bases and J by 1 base, with 13 bases left in between. Here the CDR3 DNA reads TGTGCCGTTCAGGGGCATGGCACAGATACGCAGTATTTT. This gives the protein CAVQGHGTDTQYF.

The rearrangement joins TRBV4-3 to TRBJ1-3; D call uncertain. The CDR3 covers 16 residues. CDR1 and CDR2 (germline): LGHNA, YSLEER. Trimming removed 0 bases at V and 0 bases at J, with 9 bases between. The DNA for the CDR3 is TGCGCCAGCAGCCAAGATATGGACTTCTCTGGAAACACCATATATTTT. Its protein is CASSQDMDFSGNTIYF.

The chain carries TRBV18 and TRBJ2-5, with a possible D match to TRBD1 (7 bases). This CDR3 spans 14 amino acids. The ends were cut back, 0 bases at V and 5 bases at J, with 10 bases in the middle. CDR1 is KGHSH and CDR2 is LQKENI in the germline V gene. CDR3 nucleotide sequence: TGTGCCAGCTCACCACCCCCAGGGGGGGAGACCCAGTACTTC. This translates into CASSPPPGGETQYF. Variable domain in full (rest from reference TRBV18 and TRBJ2-5): NAGVMQNPRHLVRRRGQEARLRCSPMKGHSHVYWYRQLPEEGLKFMVYLQKENIIDESGMPKERFSAEFPKEGPSILRIQQVVRGDSAAYFCASSPPPGGETQYFGPGTRLLVL.

This clone has just a few counts. The chain employs TRBV4-1 and TRBJ2-5; the D gene is possibly TRBD1 (6 bases). Germline CDR1 and CDR2: MGHRA and YSYEKL. The V end lost 1 base, the J end lost 11 bases, and 17 bases lay between the germline ends. The CDR3 loop spans 14 amino acids. This CDR3 is CASSQVVGQQLQYF. DNA for the CDR3: TGCGCCAGCAGCCAAGTAGTCGGACAGCAGCTGCAGTACTTC.

The V gene is TRBV15, the J gene TRBJ2-5, with 9 nucleotides matching TRBD1. Germline CDR1 and CDR2: LNHNV and YYDKDF (reference sequence). The CDR3 is 14 residues long. V shed 7 bases, J shed 4 bases, and the junction held 7 bases outside the gene matches. The CDR3, as DNA: TGTGCCACCATGACAGGGGGATGGGCAGAGACCCAGTACTTC. The encoded protein is CATMTGGWAETQYF.

The rearrangement uses TRBV3-1 (or the pseudogene TRBV3-2) and TRBJ1-1; maybe TRBD1 (5 bases). Germline CDR1 reads LGHDT; CDR2 reads YNNKEL (reference sequence). Trimming left V 4 bases short and J 0 bases short, with 12 bases between. The CDR3 sequence is 15 residues long. The CDR3, as DNA: TGTGCCAGCAGCCCCCGGGGGGTTATGAACACTGAAGCTTTCTTT. As protein: CASSPRGVMNTEAFF.